A single sample is the source of the 21 T cell receptor beta chains below, sequenced in a study of regulatory T cells in long-lasting Graves disease. Combining iRepertoire HTBI primers with Arm-PCR of CDR3 regions, the authors built TCR beta libraries. Each CDR3 protein is one row after TCRdb ran MiXCR on the multiplex PCR reads. The profile shows about 460,000 distinct CDR3 sequences, about 22% of them singletons. Sample time point: persistent/refractory GD, antithyroid drugs over 5 years with positive TRAb. Isolated PBMC RNA provided the starting material for the TCR library. The sequencing here drew on peripheral blood mononuclear cells (PBMCs), taken when the disease was refractory, from a patient treated with antithyroid drugs. Receptor source: a female donor with Graves disease.

This clonotype appeared many times. This sequence joins TRBV7-8 and TRBJ2-7, with D unclear. The CDR3 loop spans 12 amino acids. The germline CDR1 and CDR2 sequences are SGHVS and FQNEAQ. Trimming left V 4 bases short and J 3 bases short, with 7 bases between. The CDR3 loop is CASSWQNYEQYF. The CDR3 coding sequence is TGTGCCAGCAGCTGGCAAAACTACGAGCAGTACTTC.

This clonotype was found a few times. The V and J genes are TRBV25-1 and TRBJ1-1; tentative D call: TRBD1 (6 bases). Germline V gives CDR1 MGHDK, CDR2 SYGVNS. Trimming shortened V by 5 bases and J by 11 bases, and 18 bases separated the two germline ends. The CDR3 is made up of 13 amino acids. The CDR3 DNA is TGTGCCAGCAGTACCCCGGACAGAGAGTACGCTTTCTTT. This encodes CASSTPDREYAFF.

Many counts were recorded for this clonotype. This chain joins TRBV5-1 and TRBJ2-7, with TRBD2 identical over 8 bases. The CDR3 has 15 residues. CDR1 and CDR2 (germline): SGHRS, YFSETQ. The junction had 10 bases not matched to a gene; V was cut back by 5 bases and J by 3 bases. Here the CDR3 reads CASSPGGGEGYEQYF. Written as DNA, the CDR3 is TGCGCCAGCAGTCCCGGGGGGGGCGAGGGCTACGAGCAGTACTTC.

At least ten counts were recorded for this clonotype. The V call is TRBV15, the J call TRBJ1-1, with D maybe TRBD1 (5 bases). Per the germline V gene, CDR1 is LNHNV and CDR2 is YYDKDF (reference sequence). V was trimmed by 0 bases and J by 0 bases, leaving 5 bases between them. This CDR3 comprises 14 residues. The CDR3 sequence is CATSREGVNTEAFF. The CDR3 nucleotides read TGTGCCACCAGCAGAGAGGGGGTGAACACTGAAGCTTTCTTT.

This clonotype appeared a few times. At one boundary the junction diverges from the germline segment, which might be a read error. The chain is built from TRBV27 and TRBJ1-1; D remains ambiguous. Germline V CDR1 and CDR2: MNHEY, SMNVEV (reference sequence). This CDR3 has 11 residues. In DNA, the CDR3 is TGTGCCAGCAGTGTAAACACTGAAGCTTCCTTT. Amino acids: CASSVNTEASF.

The V and J genes are TRBV4-1 and TRBJ2-5, with D hard to call. The germline gives CDR1 MGHRA, CDR2 YSYEKL. CDR3 size: 14 residues. V dropped 2 bases and J dropped 1 base, with 8 bases sitting between them. In nucleotides, the CDR3 is TGCGCCAGCAGCCAACAGACACTCCAAGAGACCCAGTACTTC. It encodes CASSQQTLQETQYF.

V usage is TRBV4-3 and J usage is TRBJ2-7, with D possibly TRBD2 on 6 matching bases. Trimming cost V 0 bases and J 5 bases, with 20 bases left between them. The CDR3 covers 17 residues. Germline values: CDR1 LGHNA, CDR2 YSLEER. This CDR3 is CASSQEKYRAGTDEQYF. The CDR3 DNA follows: TGCGCCAGCAGCCAAGAGAAATATCGAGCGGGCACTGACGAGCAGTACTTC.

This clonotype was seen at least ten times. The CDR3 sequence: CASKSDRSSYNSPLHF. The DNA for the CDR3 is TGTGCCAGCAAGTCGGACAGGAGCTCCTATAATTCACCCCTCCACTTT. This chain uses TRBV2 with TRBJ1-6; 7 nucleotides agree with TRBD1. This CDR3 has 16 amino acids. Per the germline V gene, CDR1 is SNHLY and CDR2 is FYNNEI. Trimming took 7 bases from V and 0 from J; bases not matched to a gene: 6.

The chain has TRBV20-1 and TRBJ2-7, with 7 bases fitting TRBD1. J was trimmed by 2 bases and V by 3 bases; bases with no gene match: 7. This CDR3 has 14 amino acids. The germline V gene encodes CDR1 DFQATT and CDR2 SNEGSKA (reference sequence). CDR3 sequence reads: CSARGTALPYEQYF. The DNA of the CDR3 is TGCAGTGCTAGGGGGACAGCTCTACCCTACGAGCAGTACTTC.

This clonotype was picked up many times. V is TRBV7-9 and J is TRBJ1-4, with no clear D. The CDR3 is made up of 15 amino acids. CDR1 is SEHNR, CDR2 FQNEAQ, per germline (reference sequence). Trimming removed 5 bases at V and 10 bases at J, with 20 bases between. CDR3 nucleotide sequence: TGTGCCAGCAGCGGCCCGAGGATGGGCATCGGAAAACTGTTTTTT. This encodes CASSGPRMGIGKLFF.

This clonotype occurred a few times. The genes are TRBV19 and TRBJ1-5, with D possibly TRBD1 on 6 matching bases. Per the germline V gene, CDR1 is LNHDA and CDR2 is SQIVND (reference sequence). This CDR3 has 15 residues. V was pared by 5 bases and J by 2 bases, with 13 bases between. The CDR3 DNA is TGTGCCAGTAGTTCTCCAGGGGAAGGCAATCAGCCCCAGCATTTT. It translates to CASSSPGEGNQPQHF.

In its sample, this clonotype was seen a few times. This chain links TRBV19 with TRBJ1-5; D unclear. The CDR3 spans 18 residues. Trimming stripped 6 bases from V and 4 bases from J, with 25 bases between. The V gene's germline CDR1 is LNHDA and CDR2 SQIVND (reference sequence). CDR3 residues: CASSNPRAASALNQPQHF. CDR3 nucleotides: TGTGCCAGTAGCAACCCCCGGGCAGCGTCAGCCCTTAATCAGCCCCAGCATTTT. Variable domain in full (rest from reference TRBV19 and TRBJ1-5): DGGITQSPKYLFRKEGQNVTLSCEQNLNHDAMYWYRQDPGQGLRLIYYSQIVNDFQKGDIAEGYSVSREKKESFPLTVTSAQKNPTAFYLCASSNPRAASALNQPQHFGDGTRLSIL.

This clonotype occurred once. A read error may produce the germline difference seen at one junction end. The chain uses TRBV7-2 and TRBJ2-5, with TRBD2 matching over 7 bases. Germline-derived CDR1 and CDR2 are SGHTA and FQGNSA. The CDR3 runs to 14 residues. CDR3 loop: CACSLAGSQETQYF. For the CDR3, the DNA is TGTGCCTGCAGCTTAGCGGGCAGCCAAGAGACCCAGTACTTC.

The chain links TRBV2 to TRBJ2-1, with 7 bases fitting TRBD2. The germline gives CDR1 SNHLY, CDR2 FYNNEI. The CDR3 is 14 amino acids. V shed 7 bases, J shed 7 bases, and the junction held 10 bases outside the gene matches. The CDR3: CASKQAGRRNEQFF. CDR3 sequence (DNA): TGTGCCAGCAAACAAGCGGGACGGCGTAATGAGCAGTTCTTC.

This clonotype has ten or more counts. V gene TRBV7-2 combines with J gene TRBJ1-4, with TRBD1 matching 7 bases. The CDR3 covers 15 residues. With V trimmed by 6 bases and J by 7 bases, 11 bases remained unmatched. Per the germline V gene, CDR1 is SGHTA and CDR2 is FQGNSA. In DNA form, the CDR3 reads TGTGCCAGCAGGCAGGGGGGGCGAGATGGTGAAAAACTGTTTTTT. It is translated as CASRQGGRDGEKLFF.

This clonotype has a count of ten or more. This sequence joins TRBV12-3 or TRBV12-4 and TRBJ1-1, with D perhaps matching TRBD1 (5 bases). The CDR3 consists of 15 residues. Trimming took off 5 bases at V and 1 base at J, with 14 bases between the two ends. The CDR3 reads CASSEAGLRNTEAFF. Here the CDR3 DNA reads TGTGCCAGCAGTGAAGCAGGGTTGAGGAACACTGAAGCTTTCTTT.

The chain employs TRBV12-3 or TRBV12-4 and TRBJ2-7; D is undetermined. The length of the CDR3 is 15 residues. Trimming took 4 bases from V and 6 from J, leaving 19 bases between them. The CDR3 loop is CASSSTWTEPSEQYF. In DNA form, the CDR3 reads TGTGCCAGCAGTTCAACTTGGACCGAACCCTCCGAGCAGTACTTC.

This clonotype was seen ten or more times. The V and J genes are TRBV7-9 and TRBJ2-7; a possible D gene is TRBD2 (5 bases). V was clipped by 2 bases and J by 5 bases, with 13 bases between them. The CDR3 contains 14 residues. CDR1 and CDR2 from the germline V gene are SEHNR and FQNEAQ (reference sequence). CDR3 DNA: TGTGCCAGCAGCTTAACCCGGGGTCAGGACGAGCAGTACTTC. Its translation is CASSLTRGQDEQYF.

J is TRBJ1-1 and V is TRBV20-1; D gene unclear. Germline CDR1 is DFQATT and CDR2 is SNEGSKA (reference sequence). This CDR3 has 14 amino acids. Between the trimmed V and J ends, which lost 0 bases and 1 base, there was a span of 9 bases. The CDR3 bases are TGCAGTGCTAGAGATAGATCCCGGAACACTGAAGCTTTCTTT. It is translated as CSARDRSRNTEAFF.

This clonotype appeared many times. The chain links TRBV12-3 or TRBV12-4 to TRBJ2-7, with 7 bases aligning to TRBD2. The CDR3 runs 13 residues. V was pared by 5 bases and J by 7 bases, with 8 bases of the junction left unmatched. CDR3 residues: CASSVGRAWEQYF. CDR3 DNA sequence: TGTGCCAGCAGTGTTGGGAGGGCCTGGGAGCAGTACTTC.

This clonotype was observed a handful of times. The chain is built from TRBV29-1 and TRBJ2-1; 10 positions match TRBD2. The J segment lost 3 bases and the V segment lost 6 bases, leaving 14 bases of the junction unmatched. Germline V gives CDR1 SQVTM, CDR2 ANQGSEA. This CDR3 comprises 17 residues. As DNA, the CDR3 is TGCAGCGTCCAGGGGCTAGCGGGAGCATCCCTCTACAATGAGCAGTTCTTC. It specifies CSVQGLAGASLYNEQFF.